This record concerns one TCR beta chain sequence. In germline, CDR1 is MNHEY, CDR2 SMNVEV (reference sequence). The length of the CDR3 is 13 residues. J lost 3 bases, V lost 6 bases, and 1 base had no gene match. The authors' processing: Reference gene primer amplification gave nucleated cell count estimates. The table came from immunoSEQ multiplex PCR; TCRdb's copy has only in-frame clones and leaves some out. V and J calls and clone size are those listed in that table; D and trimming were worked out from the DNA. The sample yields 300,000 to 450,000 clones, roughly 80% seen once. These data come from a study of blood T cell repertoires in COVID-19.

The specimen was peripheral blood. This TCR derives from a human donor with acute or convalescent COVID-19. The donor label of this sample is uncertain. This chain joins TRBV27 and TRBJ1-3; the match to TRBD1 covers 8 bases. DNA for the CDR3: TGTGCCAGCAGCGGACAGGGTGGAAACACCATATATTTT. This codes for CASSGQGGNTIYF.